Sequencing of this T cell receptor (beta chain) was carried out in a study of blood T cell repertoires in COVID-19. Study-level background: The United States, Italy and Spain supplied acute and convalescent COVID-19 samples. T cells, B-cell-depleted T cells, or PBMCs provided the cDNA or gDNA that served as material.

Participants came from fewer than 25 US areas, aged about 18 to 100 years. Authors' data handling: Estimation of nucleated cell counts was performed using reference gene primer amplification. Some clones are missing from TCRdb's copy, which holds only in-frame ones; the method was immunoSEQ multiplex PCR. V, J and clone size derive from that table, while D and trimming were established from the DNA sequence. Here the sample spans approximately 220,000 clones, 75% to 90% being singletons. The germline V gene has CDR1 SGHDT and CDR2 YYEEEE. V lost 1 base and J lost 1; bases outside the gene matches: 4. The CDR3 covers 16 residues.

The sequence was collected from a woman under 30 in a cohort exposed to, infected with or recovered from COVID-19 (not recorded which). The V and J genes are TRBV5-6 and TRBJ2-1, with 8 bases fitting TRBD1. Sequenced sample: PBMCs or T cells enriched from blood (not recorded which). The CDR3: CASSLWTGISYNEQFF. CDR3 DNA: TGTGCCAGCAGCTTGTGGACAGGGATATCCTACAATGAGCAGTTCTTC.